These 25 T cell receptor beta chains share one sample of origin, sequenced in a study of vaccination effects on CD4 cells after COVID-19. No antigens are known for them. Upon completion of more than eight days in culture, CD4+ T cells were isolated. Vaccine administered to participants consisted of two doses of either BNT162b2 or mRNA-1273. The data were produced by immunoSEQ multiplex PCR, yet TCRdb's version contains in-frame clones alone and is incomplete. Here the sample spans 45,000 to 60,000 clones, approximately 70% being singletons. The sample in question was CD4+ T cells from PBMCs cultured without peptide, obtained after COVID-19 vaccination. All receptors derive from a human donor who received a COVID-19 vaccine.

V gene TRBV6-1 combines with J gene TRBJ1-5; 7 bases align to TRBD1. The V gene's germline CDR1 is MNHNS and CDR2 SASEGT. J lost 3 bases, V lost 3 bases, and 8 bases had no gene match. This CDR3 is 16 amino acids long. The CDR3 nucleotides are TGTGCCAGCAGTGACGGGGACAGAGCATTCAATCAGCCCCAGCATTTT. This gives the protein CASSDGDRAFNQPQHF.

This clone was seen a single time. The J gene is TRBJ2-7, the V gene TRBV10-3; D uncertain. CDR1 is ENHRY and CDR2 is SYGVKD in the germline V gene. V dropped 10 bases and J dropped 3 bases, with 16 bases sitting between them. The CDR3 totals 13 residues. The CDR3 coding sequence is TGTGCCACCCGGGCCCCGGGTAACTACGAGCAGTACTTC. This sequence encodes CATRAPGNYEQYF.

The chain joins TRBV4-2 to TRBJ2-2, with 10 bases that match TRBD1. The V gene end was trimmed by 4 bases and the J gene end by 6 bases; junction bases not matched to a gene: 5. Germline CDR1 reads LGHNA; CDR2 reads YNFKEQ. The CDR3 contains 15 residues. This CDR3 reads CASSRDRGVPGELFF. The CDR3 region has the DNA TGTGCCAGCAGCCGGGACAGGGGCGTCCCCGGGGAGCTGTTTTTT.

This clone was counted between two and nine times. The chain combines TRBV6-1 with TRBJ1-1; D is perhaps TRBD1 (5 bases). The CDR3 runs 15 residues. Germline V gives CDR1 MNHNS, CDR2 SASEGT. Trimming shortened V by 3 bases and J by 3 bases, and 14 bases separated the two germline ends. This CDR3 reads CASSDLGRAHTEAFF. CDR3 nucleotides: TGTGCCAGCAGTGATTTGGGCAGGGCGCACACTGAAGCTTTCTTT.

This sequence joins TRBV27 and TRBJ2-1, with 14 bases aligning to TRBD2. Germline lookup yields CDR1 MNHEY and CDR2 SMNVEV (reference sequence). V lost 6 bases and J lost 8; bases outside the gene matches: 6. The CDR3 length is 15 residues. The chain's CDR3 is CASSRTSGGSYEQFF. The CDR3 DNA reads TGTGCCAGCAGCCGGACTAGCGGGGGGAGCTATGAGCAGTTCTTC.

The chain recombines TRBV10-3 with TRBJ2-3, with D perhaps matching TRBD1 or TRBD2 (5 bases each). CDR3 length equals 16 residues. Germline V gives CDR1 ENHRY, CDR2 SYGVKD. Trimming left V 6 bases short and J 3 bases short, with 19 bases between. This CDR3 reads CAIRLSPGTETDTQYF. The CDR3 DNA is TGTGCCATCAGATTATCGCCCGGGACGGAGACAGATACGCAGTATTTT.

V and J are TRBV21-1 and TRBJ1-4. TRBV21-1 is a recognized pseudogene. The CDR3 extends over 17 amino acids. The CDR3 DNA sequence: TGTGCCAGCCTCAAAAAAAGGCGGCACATCCGTAATGAAAAACTGTTTTTT. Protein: CASLKKRRHIRNEKLFF.

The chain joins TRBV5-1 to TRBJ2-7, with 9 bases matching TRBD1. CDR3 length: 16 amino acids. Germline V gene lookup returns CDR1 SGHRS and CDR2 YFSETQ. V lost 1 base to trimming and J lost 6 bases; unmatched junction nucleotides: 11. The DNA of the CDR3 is TGCGCCAGCAGCTTGACCAACAGGGGGCGTGAGGGCGAGCAGTACTTC. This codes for CASSLTNRGREGEQYF.

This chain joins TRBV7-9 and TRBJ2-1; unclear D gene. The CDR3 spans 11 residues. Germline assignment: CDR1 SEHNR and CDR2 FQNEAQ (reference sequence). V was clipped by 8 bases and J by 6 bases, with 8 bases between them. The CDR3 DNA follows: TGTGCCAGCGCCATGGTCAATGAGCAGTTCTTC. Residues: CASAMVNEQFF.

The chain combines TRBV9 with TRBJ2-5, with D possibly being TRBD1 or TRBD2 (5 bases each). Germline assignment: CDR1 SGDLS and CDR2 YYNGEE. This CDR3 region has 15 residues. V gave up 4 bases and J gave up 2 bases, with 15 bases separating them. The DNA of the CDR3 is TGTGCCAGCAGCTGGGGGACCACCCCGCAAGAGACCCAGTACTTC. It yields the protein CASSWGTTPQETQYF. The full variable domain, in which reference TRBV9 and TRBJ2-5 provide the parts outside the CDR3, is DSGVTQTPKHLITATGQRVTLRCSPRSGDLSVYWYQQSLDQGLQFLIQYYNGEERAKGNILERFSAQQFPDLHSELNLSSLELGDSALYFCASSWGTTPQETQYFGPGTRLLVL.

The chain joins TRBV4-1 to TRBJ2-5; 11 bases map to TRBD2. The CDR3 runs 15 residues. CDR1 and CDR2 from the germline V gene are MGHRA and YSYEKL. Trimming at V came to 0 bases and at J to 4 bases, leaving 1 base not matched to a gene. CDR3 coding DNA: TGCGCCAGCAGCCAAGATGGACTAGCGGGAGAGACCCAGTACTTC. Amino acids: CASSQDGLAGETQYF.

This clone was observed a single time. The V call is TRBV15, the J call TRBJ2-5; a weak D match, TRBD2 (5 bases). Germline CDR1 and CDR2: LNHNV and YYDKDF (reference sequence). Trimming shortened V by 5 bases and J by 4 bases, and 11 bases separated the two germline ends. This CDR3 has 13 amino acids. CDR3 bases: TGTGCCACCAGCTCACGGACTCGAGAGACCCAGTACTTC. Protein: CATSSRTRETQYF.

CDR3 sequence reads: CASSFPISNYGYTF. The CDR3 DNA follows: TGTGCCAGCAGCTTTCCCATTTCTAACTATGGCTACACCTTC. The chain links TRBV5-6 to TRBJ1-2; D is undetermined. The CDR3 has 14 amino acids. CDR1 and CDR2 from the germline V gene are SGHDT and YYEEEE. V dropped 2 bases and J dropped 0 bases, with 8 bases sitting between them.

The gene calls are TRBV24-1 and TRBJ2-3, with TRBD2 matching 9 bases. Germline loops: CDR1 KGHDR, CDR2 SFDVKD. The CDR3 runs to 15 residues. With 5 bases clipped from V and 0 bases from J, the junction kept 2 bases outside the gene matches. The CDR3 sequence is CATSASGTSTDTQYF. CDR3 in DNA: TGTGCCACCAGTGCTAGCGGGACTAGCACAGATACGCAGTATTTT.

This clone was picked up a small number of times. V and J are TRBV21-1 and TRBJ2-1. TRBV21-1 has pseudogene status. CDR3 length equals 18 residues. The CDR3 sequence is CASSRLGDFIRLNNEQFF. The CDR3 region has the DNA TGTGCCAGCAGCCGTCTAGGGGATTTTATACGACTAAACAATGAGCAGTTCTTC.

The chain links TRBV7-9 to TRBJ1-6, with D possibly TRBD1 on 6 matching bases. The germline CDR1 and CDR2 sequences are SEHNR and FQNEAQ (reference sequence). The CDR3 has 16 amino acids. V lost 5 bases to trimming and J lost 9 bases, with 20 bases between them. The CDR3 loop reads CASSEYGGLVGSPLHF. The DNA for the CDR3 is TGTGCCAGCAGCGAGTACGGGGGGCTGGTTGGTTCACCCCTCCACTTT. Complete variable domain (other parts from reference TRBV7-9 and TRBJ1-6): DTGVSQNPRHKITKRGQNVTFRCDPISEHNRLYWYRQTLGQGPEFLTYFQNEAQLEKSRLLSDRFSAERPKGSFSTLEIQRTEQGDSAMYLCASSEYGGLVGSPLHFGNGTRLTVT.

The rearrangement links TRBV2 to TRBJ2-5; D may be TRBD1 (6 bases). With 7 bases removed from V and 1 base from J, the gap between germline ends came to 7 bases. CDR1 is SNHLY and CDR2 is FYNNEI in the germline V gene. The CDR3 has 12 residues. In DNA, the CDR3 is TGTGCCAGCACCAGGGGCCAAGAGACCCAGTACTTC. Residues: CASTRGQETQYF.

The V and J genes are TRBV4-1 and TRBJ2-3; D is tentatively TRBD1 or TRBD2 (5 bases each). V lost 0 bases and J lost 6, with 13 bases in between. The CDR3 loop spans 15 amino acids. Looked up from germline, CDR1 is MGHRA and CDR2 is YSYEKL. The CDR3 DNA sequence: TGCGCCAGCAGCCAAGATATTCGTGGGGGTGATACGCAGTATTTT. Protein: CASSQDIRGGDTQYF.

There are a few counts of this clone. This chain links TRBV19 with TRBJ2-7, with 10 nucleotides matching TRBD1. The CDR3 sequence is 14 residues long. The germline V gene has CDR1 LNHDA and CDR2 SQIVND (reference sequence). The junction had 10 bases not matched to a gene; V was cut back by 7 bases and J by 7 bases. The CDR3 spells CASTPGTGASEQYF. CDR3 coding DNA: TGTGCCAGTACACCAGGGACAGGGGCGTCTGAGCAGTACTTC. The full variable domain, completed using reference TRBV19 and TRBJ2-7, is DGGITQSPKYLFRKEGQNVTLSCEQNLNHDAMYWYRQDPGQGLRLIYYSQIVNDFQKGDIAEGYSVSREKKESFPLTVTSAQKNPTAFYLCASTPGTGASEQYFGPGTRLTVT.

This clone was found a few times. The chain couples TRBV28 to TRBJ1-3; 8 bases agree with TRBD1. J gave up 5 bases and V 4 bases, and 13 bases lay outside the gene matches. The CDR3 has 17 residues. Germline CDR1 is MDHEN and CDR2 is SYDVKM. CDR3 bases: TGTGCCAGCAGTTCCCGCGGAGGGGACAGGCCGAGAAACACCATATATTTT. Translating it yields CASSSRGGDRPRNTIYF.

CDR3: CASSLEAKALRAGNQPQHF. The DNA of the CDR3 is TGTGCCAGCAGTTTGGAGGCAAAGGCCCTACGGGCGGGCAATCAGCCCCAGCATTTT. V gene TRBV28 combines with J gene TRBJ1-5, with D hard to call. CDR1 and CDR2 (germline): MDHEN, SYDVKM. V was trimmed by 3 bases and J by 2 bases, leaving 23 bases between them. The CDR3 runs 19 residues.

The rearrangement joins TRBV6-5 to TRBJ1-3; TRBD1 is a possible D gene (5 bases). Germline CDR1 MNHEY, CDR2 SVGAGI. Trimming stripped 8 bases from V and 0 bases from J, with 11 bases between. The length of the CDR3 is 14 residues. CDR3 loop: CASSGRGSGNTIYF. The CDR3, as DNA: TGTGCCAGCTCGGGACGGGGCTCTGGAAACACCATATATTTT.

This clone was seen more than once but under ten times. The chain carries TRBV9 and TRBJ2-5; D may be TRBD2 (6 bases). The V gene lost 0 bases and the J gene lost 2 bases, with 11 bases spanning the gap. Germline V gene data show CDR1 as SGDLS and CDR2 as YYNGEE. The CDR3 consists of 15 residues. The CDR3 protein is CASSVDFGGQETQYF. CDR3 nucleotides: TGTGCCAGCAGCGTAGATTTTGGGGGGCAAGAGACCCAGTACTTC.

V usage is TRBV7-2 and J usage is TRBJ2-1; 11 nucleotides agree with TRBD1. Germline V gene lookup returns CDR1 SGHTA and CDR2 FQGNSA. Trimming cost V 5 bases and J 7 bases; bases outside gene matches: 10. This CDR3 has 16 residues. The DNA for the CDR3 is TGTGCCAGCAGCCTCGCTCCGGGACAGGGGGGAAATGAGCAGTTCTTC. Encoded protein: CASSLAPGQGGNEQFF.

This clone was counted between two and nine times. The CDR3 DNA reads TGTGCCAGCAGTGGGACAGGGACCTACGAGCAGTACTTC. It translates to CASSGTGTYEQYF. V usage is TRBV25-1 and J usage is TRBJ2-7; TRBD1 agrees at 8 bases. This CDR3 region has 13 residues. Germline loops: CDR1 MGHDK, CDR2 SYGVNS. Unmatched junction bases numbered 1, after V lost 4 bases and J lost 2 bases.